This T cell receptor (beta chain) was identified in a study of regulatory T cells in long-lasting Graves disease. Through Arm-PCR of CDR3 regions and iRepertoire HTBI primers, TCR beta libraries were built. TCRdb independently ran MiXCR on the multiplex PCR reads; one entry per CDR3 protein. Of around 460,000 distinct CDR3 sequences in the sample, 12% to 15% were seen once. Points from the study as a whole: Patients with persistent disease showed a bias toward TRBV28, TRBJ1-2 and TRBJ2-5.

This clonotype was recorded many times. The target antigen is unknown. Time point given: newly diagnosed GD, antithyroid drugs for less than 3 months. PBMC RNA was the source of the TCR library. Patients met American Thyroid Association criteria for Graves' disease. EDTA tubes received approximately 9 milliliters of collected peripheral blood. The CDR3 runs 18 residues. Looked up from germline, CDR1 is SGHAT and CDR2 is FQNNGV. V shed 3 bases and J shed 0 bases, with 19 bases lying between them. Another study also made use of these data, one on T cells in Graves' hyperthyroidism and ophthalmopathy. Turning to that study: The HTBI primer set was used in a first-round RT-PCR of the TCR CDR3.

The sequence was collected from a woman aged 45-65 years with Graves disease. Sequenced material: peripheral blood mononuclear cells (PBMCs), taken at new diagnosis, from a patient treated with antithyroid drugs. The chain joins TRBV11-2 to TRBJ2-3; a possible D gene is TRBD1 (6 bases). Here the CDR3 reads CASSFSNLDRTSTDTQYF. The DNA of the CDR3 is TGTGCCAGCAGCTTCTCAAACTTGGACAGAACTAGCACAGATACGCAGTATTTT.